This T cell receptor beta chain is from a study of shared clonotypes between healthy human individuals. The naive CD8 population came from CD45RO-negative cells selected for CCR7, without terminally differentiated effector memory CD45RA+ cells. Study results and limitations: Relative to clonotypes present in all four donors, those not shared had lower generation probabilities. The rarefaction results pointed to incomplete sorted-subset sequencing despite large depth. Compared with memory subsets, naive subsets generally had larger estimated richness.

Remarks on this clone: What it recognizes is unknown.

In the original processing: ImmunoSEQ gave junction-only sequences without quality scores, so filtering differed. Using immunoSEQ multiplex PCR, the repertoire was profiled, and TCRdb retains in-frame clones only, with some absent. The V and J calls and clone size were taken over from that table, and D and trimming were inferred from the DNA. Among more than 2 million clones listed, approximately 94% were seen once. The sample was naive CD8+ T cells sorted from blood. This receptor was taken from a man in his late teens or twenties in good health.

The DNA for the CDR3 is TGCGCCAGCATACTAGCGGGAGGGTCATTTGATACGCAGTATTTT. Its protein is CASILAGGSFDTQYF. This sequence joins TRBV5-1 and TRBJ2-3; TRBD2 matches at 13 bases. From germline, CDR1 is SGHRS and CDR2 YFSETQ. V lost 6 bases and J lost 6; bases outside the gene matches: 7. The CDR3 is 15 amino acids.